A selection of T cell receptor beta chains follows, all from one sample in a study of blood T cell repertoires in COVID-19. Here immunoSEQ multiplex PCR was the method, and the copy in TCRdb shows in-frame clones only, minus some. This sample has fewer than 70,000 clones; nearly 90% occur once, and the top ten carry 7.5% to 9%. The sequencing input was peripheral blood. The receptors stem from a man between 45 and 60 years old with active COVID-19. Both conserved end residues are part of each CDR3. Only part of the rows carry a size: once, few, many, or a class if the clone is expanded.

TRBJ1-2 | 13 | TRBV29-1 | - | CSVVSAGERGYTF
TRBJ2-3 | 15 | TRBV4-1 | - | CASSRGGAFTDTQYF
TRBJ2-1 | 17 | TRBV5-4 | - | CASSPRALAGAHNEQFF
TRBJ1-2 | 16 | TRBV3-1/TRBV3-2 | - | CASSPTRTVTNYGYTF
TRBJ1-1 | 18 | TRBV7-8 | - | CASSLASMPRGQNTEAFF
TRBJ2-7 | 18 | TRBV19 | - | CASSIDARGPDRGREQYF
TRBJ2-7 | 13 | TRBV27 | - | CASSLRGTYEQYF
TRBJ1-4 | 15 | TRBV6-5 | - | CASSYGQLRHEKLFF
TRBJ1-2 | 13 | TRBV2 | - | CASRSGENYGYTF
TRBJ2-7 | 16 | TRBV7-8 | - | CASSLSGATFSYEQYF
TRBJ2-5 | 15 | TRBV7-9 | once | CASSGAGEAQSPQYF
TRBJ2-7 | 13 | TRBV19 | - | CASSTGTDYEQYF
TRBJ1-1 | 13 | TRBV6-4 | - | CASSVDRNTEAFF
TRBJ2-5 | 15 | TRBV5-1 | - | CASSTTGGARETQYF
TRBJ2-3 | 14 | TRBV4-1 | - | CASSLSGGTDTQYF
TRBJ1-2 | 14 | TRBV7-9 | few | CASSLGNRGYGYTF
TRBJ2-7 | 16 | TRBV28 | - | CASSFMTTGGFLEQYF
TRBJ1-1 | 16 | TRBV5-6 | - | CASSLVPGSENTEAFF
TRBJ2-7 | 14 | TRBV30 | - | CAWSGNRASREQYF
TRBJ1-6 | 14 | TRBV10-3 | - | CAISESKQGSPLHF
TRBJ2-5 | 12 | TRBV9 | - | CASSEPAGTQYF
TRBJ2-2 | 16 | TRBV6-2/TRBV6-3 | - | CASSYSISQDTGELFF
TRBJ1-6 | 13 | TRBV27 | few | CASSFYFGSPLHF
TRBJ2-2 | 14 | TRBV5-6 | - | CASSLSGNTGELFF
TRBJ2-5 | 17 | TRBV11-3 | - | CASSTGQGMRGQETQYF
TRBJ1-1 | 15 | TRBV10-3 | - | CAISESYSKSTEAFF
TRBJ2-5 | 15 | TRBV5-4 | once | CASSLARGRWETQYF
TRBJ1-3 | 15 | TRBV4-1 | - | CASSQPGGPGNTIYF
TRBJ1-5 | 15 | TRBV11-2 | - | CASSLVRGPNQPQHF
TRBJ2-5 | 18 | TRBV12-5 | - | CASGLVLGSSGGLETQYF
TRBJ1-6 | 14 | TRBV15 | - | CATSKGQVNSPLHF
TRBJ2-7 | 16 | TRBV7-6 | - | CASSLVQGLLAYEQYF
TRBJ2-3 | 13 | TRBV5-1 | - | CASWGGSTDTQYF
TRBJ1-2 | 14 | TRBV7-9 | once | CASSLILGADGYTF
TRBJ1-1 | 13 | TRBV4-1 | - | CASSQDRDTEAFF
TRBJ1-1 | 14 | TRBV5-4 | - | CASSPGGGSTEAFF
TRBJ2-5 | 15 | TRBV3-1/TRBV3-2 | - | CASSQGQGRGETQYF
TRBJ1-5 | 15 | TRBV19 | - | CASSATGLWDQPQHF
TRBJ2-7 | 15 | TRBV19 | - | CASSIDGRGMAEQYF
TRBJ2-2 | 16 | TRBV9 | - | CASSDTEFGLPGELFF
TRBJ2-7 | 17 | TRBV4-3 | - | CASSQDFRGGAPGEQYF
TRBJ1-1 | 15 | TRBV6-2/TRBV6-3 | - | CASSLGQGDNTEAFF
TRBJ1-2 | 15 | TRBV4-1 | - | CASSHWDRPFDGYTF
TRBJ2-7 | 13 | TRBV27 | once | CASSLGSGWEQYF
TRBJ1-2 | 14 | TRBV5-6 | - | CASSLGFEGYGYTF
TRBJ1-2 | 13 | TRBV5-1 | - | CASSFSFIYGYTF
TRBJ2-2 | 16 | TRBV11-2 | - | CASSGIQGSNTGELFF
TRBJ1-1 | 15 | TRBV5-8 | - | CASSLRPGKGTEAFF
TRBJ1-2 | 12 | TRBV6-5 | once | CASSTGGYGYTF
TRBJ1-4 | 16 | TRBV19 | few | CASSTPPGQSNEKLFF
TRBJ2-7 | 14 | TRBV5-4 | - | CASSQGQWASPQYF
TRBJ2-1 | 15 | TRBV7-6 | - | CASHRGTGSYNEQFF
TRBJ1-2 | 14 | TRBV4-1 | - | CASSRTGGLDGYTF
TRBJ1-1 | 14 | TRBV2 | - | CASSARQGRTEAFF
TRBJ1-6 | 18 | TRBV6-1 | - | CASSEKPLGSSYNSPLHF
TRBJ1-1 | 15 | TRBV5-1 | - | CASSFDRAGYTEAFF
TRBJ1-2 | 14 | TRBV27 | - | CASSLSARGVGYTF
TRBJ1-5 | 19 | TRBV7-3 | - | CASSLPFTLGGELNQPQHF
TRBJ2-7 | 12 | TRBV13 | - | CASSPDSYEQYF
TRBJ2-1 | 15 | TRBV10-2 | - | CASSGVAGGYNEQFF